This T cell receptor beta chain was sequenced for a study of shared clonotypes between healthy human individuals. The CDR3 spans 15 residues. Trimming removed 4 bases at V and 8 bases at J, with 20 bases between. Germline CDR1 reads GTSNPN; CDR2 reads SVGIG (reference sequence). Deep-level running was used for the assay. TCRdb keeps only in-frame clones here, not all; method: immunoSEQ multiplex PCR. Counted here are about 490,000 clones, less than 80% occurring once; the ten biggest clones make up approximately 12%. The gene calls are TRBV30 and TRBJ2-2; D is unresolved. The sequence was obtained from a woman in her thirties or forties in good health. Some clones in this sample may be carry-over from other donors' samples. Sequencing used PBMCs. The CDR3 region has the DNA TGTGCCTGGACGATCCTGTCCCAAACTGTGGGGGAGCTGTTTTTT. Protein sequence: CAWTILSQTVGELFF.